This T cell receptor beta chain was documented in a study of blood T cell repertoires in COVID-19 (TCRdb year 2020). Concerning the study at large: The collaborator samples originated in the United States, Italy and Spain and spanned the acute and convalescent phases of COVID-19. The prospective study material was composed of cDNA or gDNA derived from T cells, B-cell-depleted T cells, or PBMCs. Subjects who had been exposed to COVID-19, were actively infected with it, or had recovered from it provided the deeply sampled blood TCRbeta repertoires that made up the dataset. The repertoires were released in a freely available public database meant as a resource for research on the immune response to SARS-CoV-2. The samples were drawn from the first 160 participants of the ongoing ImmuneRACE study and from under 1,500 subjects provided by 6 global collaborators. The sample metadata nearly always contained a de-identified subject ID, COVID-19 status, age in years and sex. Where available, HLA class I and class II types were obtained from metadata supplied by the sample provider rather than from assay-based typing.

The collaborating institutions used their own protocols to collect whole blood in K2EDTA tubes. For TCRbeta analysis, collaborators shipped samples as frozen whole blood, isolated PBMCs, or DNA extracted from either of those sample types. The CDR3 holds 12 amino acids from the cysteine to the phenylalanine. Only the CDR3 portion is preserved as DNA: 36 bases, with reading frame beginning at the first base. Trimming at the junction amounts to 3 bases on V and 6 bases on J, and the germline ends lie 9 bases apart. The immunoSEQ Assay, a bias-controlled multiplex PCR, was used to amplify TCRbeta CDR3 regions from genomic DNA. Per the authors' processing: Within the assay, amplification of reference gene primers was used to estimate how many nucleated cells each sample contained. Sequence reads were collapsed and filtered to measure the absolute abundance of every unique TCRbeta CDR3 rearrangement. For each sample, productive Simpson clonality was calculated as the square root of Simpson's diversity index over productive rearrangements. The table was pulled from immuneACCESS by TCRdb, which kept in-frame rearrangements only. Such tables lose some clones; where checked, under half of the loss comes from unresolved V genes, and the rest has no known cause. For V, J and clone size, that table is used; D and trimming come from the DNA. Within this sample are 100,000 to 150,000 clones, with almost 70% of them counted one time only. The ten most abundant clones make up about 1.9% of the sample.

This clone was recorded at least ten times. No cognate antigen has been identified for it. The input lacks base qualities; no much larger clone sits a single base away. Results the study describes overall, beyond this receptor: The quantity of clinical and demographic metadata differed by source and by participant and was supplied without curation.

Sequencing was performed on peripheral blood. The receptor was derived from a woman in her 70s with acute or convalescent COVID-19. This sequence uses TRBV12-3 or TRBV12-4 and TRBJ2-7; TRBD1 is perhaps the D gene, given 6 matching bases. The nucleotide sequence reads as follows: TGTGCCAGCAGTTTGGGGGCTCGCGAGCAGTACTTC. Protein translation: CASSLGAREQYF.